Sequencing of this TCR beta chain was carried out in a study of human T cells and chemical hapten exposure. This CDR3 is 13 amino acids long. Trimming shortened V by 4 bases and J by 9 bases, and 18 bases separated the two germline ends. Germline values: CDR1 GTSNPN, CDR2 SVGIG (reference sequence). Study outcomes and limitations: No shift was seen in TCRs above 1 in 1000 frequency with DPC sensitization.

Time point specified: patch test 2, 6 weeks after DPC sensitization. Treatment noted: therapeutic diphenylcyclopropenone sensitization with weekly scalp DPC. Unfractionated whole blood served as the source for total RNA extraction. A remark on this clonotype: Antigen unknown.

In the library, unique molecular identifiers were attached to individual cDNA molecules. Each CDR3 protein gets one entry after TCRdb re-called the RACE reads with MiXCR. The profile shows about 140,000 distinct CDR3 sequences, approximately 10% of them singletons. The receptor was isolated from a woman aged 45-59 years with alopecia areata. Some clones in this sample may be carry-over from other donors' samples. Specimen: whole blood, collected in connection with sensitization to the hapten diphenylcyclopropenone (DPC). The V gene is TRBV30, the J gene TRBJ1-2; TRBD1 might be the D (6 bases). In DNA form, the CDR3 reads TGTGCCTGGACTATATCAGGGGAAAGTAGCTACACCTTC. The encoded protein is CAWTISGESSYTF.